This TCR beta chain was recovered during a study of Ad26.COV2.S vaccination and SARS-CoV-2 variants. Looking at the study overall: Intramuscular Ad26.COV2.S doses were given once or twice, 56 days apart.

In the case of this clone: Its antigen is undetermined.

Study-wide findings and caveats: The study found similar non-spike TCR breadth in vaccine and placebo recipients. Responses of spike-specific T cells (both CD8+ and CD4+) reportedly showed substantial breadth after vaccination. Total responses of T cells may have been underestimated by the analyses of TCR breadth and depth.

Treatment reported: around 19 received Ad26.COV2.S at low or high dose, single or two shots; roughly 5 received placebo; per-sample allocation not given. On day 63 after the first injection, vaccine and placebo recipients gave samples. The repertoire was sequenced with immunoSEQ multiplex PCR; TCRdb's copy has only in-frame clones and lacks some. This table holds about 400,000 clones, under 90% found once. The length of the CDR3 is 13 residues. The germline gives CDR1 SQVTM, CDR2 ANQGSEA. Trimming removed 0 bases from V and 6 bases from J, with 9 bases in between. This chain connects TRBV29-1 to TRBJ1-5, with D unresolved. The specimen comprised peripheral blood, sampled in a trial of Ad26.COV2.S vaccine versus placebo. The receptor was derived from a person aged 18 to 65 who received the Ad26.COV2.S COVID-19 vaccine or a placebo. CDR3 residues: CSVEDTRGQPQHF. CDR3 bases: TGCAGCGTTGAAGATACCCGGGGTCAGCCCCAGCATTTT.